This T cell receptor beta chain was captured by sequencing in a study of T cell repertoires in cytomegalovirus infection. As for the study in general: Recently identified HLA-C-restricted CMV epitopes and well-studied HLA-B-restricted CMV epitopes were used by the study. Public TCR beta signatures were indicative of both CMV infection and a matching HLA type.

The germline CDR1 and CDR2 sequences are SGHDN and FVKESK. There are 16 residues in the CDR3. The V and J ends lost 5 bases and 0 bases respectively, with 13 bases between them. With respect to this clonotype: Its antigen is unknown.

TCRdb recomputed calls from the reads with MiXCR, one row per CDR3 protein. This table holds about 740,000 distinct CDR3 sequences, roughly 33% found once. Study results and caveats: The ex vivo response was dominated by HLA-C-restricted CMV-specific TCR beta clonotypes.

The chain uses TRBV14 and TRBJ1-4; D might be TRBD1 (6 bases). The specimen was cultured PBMCs, collected from culture after CMV antigen stimulation. The clonotype was recovered from a human donor in good health (CMV status not recorded). Some clones in this sample may be carry-over from other donors' samples. This CDR3 reads CASSEDSTSTNEKLFF. The DNA for the CDR3 is TGTGCCAGCAGCGAGGACAGCACATCAACTAATGAAAAACTGTTTTTT. The variable domain in full, with the rest retrieved from reference TRBV14 and TRBJ1-4, is EAGVTQFPSHSVIEKGQTVTLRCDPISGHDNLYWYRRVMGKEIKFLLHFVKESKQDESGMPNNRFLAERTGGTYSTLKVQPAELEDSGVYFCASSEDSTSTNEKLFFGSGTQLSVL.